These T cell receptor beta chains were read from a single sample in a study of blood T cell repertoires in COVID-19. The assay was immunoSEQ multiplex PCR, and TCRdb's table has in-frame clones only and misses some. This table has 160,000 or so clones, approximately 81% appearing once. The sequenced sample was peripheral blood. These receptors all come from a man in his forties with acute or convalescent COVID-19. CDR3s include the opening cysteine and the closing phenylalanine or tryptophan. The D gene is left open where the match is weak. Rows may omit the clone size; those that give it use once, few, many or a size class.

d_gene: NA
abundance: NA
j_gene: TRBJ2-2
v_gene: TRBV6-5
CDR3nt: TGTGCCAGCAGTTATAAGGGGGATAGCGGGGAGCTGTTTTTT
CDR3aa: CASSYKGDSGELFF

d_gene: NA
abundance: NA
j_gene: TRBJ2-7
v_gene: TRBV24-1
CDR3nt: TGTGCCACCACCCCTGATGCCCAGGGCATCCACGAGCAGTACTTC
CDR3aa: CATTPDAQGIHEQYF

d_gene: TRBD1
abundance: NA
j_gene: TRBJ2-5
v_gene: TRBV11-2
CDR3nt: TGTGCCAGCAGCTTAGGAACCGTGACAGGGGAGACCCAGTACTTC
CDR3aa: CASSLGTVTGETQYF

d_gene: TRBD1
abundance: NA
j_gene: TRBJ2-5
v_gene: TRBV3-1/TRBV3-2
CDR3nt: TGTGCCAGCAGCCCCGACCCGGACAGGGTGGAGACCCAGTACTTC
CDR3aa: CASSPDPDRVETQYF

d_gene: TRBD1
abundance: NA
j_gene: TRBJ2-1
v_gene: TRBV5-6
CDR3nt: TGTGCCAGCAGCACCTTACAGGGGGGCTTATACAATGAGCAGTTCTTC
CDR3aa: CASSTLQGGLYNEQFF

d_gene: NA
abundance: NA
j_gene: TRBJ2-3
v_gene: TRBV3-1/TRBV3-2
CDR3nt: TGTGCCAGCAGCCAATGGAACCGGGGGGATACGCAGTATTTT
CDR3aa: CASSQWNRGDTQYF

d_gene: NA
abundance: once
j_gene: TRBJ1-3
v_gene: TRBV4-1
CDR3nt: TGCGCCAGCAGCCAAGAGGGCACTGGAAACACCATATATTTT
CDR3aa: CASSQEGTGNTIYF

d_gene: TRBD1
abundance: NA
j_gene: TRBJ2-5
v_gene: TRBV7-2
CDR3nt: TGTGCCAGCAGCTCGACAGGGCGAGAGACCCAGTACTTC
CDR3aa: CASSSTGRETQYF

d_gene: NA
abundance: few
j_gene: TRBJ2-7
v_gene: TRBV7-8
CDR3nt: TGTGCCAGCAGCTGGGGGGAAGGGACGAACGCCTACGAGCAGTACTTC
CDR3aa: CASSWGEGTNAYEQYF

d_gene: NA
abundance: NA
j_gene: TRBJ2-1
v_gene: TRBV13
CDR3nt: TGTGCCAGCAGCCTAGACGCTCGGTCTGAGCAGTTCTTC
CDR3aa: CASSLDARSEQFF

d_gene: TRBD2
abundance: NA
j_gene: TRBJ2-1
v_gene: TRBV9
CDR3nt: TGTGCCAGCAGCGTAGGTGGCGGGGGAGGCAATGAGCAGTTCTTC
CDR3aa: CASSVGGGGGNEQFF

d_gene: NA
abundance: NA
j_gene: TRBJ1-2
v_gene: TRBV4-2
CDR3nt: TGTGCCAGCAGCCGAAAAGACAGAACTAACTATGGCTACACCTTC
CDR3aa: CASSRKDRTNYGYTF

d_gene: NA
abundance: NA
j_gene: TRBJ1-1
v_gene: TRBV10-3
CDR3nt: TGTGCCATCAGTGAGCGGGGGGACACTGAAGCTTTCTTT
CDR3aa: CAISERGDTEAFF

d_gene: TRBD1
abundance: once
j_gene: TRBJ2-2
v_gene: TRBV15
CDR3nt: TGTGCCACCAGTTCACAGGGGGCGCGTGACACCGGGGAGCTGTTTTTT
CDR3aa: CATSSQGARDTGELFF